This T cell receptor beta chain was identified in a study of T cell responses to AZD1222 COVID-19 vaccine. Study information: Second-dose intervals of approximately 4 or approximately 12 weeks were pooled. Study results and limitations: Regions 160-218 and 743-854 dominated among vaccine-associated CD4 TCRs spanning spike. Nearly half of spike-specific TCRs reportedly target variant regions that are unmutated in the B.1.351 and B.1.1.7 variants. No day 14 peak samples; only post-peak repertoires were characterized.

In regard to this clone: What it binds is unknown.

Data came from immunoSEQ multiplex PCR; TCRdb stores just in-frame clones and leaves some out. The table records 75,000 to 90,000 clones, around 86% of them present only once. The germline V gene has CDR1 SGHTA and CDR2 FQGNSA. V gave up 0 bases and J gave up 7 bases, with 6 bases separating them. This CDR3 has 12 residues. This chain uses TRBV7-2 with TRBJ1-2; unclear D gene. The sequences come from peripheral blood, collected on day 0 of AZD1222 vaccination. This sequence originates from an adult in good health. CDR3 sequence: CASSLAVGGYTF. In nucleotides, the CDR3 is TGTGCCAGCAGCTTAGCAGTCGGTGGCTACACCTTC.